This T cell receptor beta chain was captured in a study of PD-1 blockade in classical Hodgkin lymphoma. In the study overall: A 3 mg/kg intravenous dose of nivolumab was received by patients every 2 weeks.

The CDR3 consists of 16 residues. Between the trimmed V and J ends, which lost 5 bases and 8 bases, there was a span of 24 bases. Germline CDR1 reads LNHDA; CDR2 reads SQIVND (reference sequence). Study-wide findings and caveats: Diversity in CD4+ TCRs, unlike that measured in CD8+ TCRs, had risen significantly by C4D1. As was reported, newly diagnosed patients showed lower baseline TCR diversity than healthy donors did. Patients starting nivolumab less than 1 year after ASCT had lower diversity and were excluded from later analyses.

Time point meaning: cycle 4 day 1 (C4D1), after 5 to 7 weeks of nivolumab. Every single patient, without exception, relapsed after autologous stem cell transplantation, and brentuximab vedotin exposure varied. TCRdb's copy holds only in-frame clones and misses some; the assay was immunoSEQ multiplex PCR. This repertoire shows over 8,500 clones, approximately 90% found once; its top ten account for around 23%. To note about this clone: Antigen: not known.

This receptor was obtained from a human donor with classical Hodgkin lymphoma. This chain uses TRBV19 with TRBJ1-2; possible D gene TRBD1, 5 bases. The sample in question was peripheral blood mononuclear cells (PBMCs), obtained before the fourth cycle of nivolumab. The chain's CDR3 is CASSGTLWGVTEGYTF. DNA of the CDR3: TGTGCCAGTAGTGGGACCTTATGGGGCGTAACTGAAGGCTACACCTTC.